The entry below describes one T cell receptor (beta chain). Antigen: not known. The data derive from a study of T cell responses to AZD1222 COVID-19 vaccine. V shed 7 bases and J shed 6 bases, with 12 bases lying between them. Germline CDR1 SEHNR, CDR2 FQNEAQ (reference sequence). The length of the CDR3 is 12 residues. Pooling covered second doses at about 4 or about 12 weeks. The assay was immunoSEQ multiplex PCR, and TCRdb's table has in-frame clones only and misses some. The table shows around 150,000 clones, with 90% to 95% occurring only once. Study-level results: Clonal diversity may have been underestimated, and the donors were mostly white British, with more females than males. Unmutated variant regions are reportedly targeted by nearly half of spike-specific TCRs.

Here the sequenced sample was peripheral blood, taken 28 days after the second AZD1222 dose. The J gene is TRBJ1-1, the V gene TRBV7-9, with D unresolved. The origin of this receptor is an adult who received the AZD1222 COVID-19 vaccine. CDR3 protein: CASKADHPEAFF. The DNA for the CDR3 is TGTGCCAGCAAGGCAGACCACCCTGAAGCTTTCTTT.